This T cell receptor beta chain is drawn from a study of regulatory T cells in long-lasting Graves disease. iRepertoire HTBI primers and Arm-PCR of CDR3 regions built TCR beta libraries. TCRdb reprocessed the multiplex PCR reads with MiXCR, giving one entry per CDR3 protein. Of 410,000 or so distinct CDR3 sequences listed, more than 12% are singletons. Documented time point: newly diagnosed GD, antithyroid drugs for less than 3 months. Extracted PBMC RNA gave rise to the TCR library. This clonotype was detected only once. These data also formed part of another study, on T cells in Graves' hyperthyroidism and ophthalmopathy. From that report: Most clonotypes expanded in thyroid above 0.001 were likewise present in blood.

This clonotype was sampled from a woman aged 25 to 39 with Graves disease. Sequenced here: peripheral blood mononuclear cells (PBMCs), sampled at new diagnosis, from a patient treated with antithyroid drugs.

CDR3 region: CASSLSASEQFF. The CDR3 DNA reads TGTGCCAGCAGCCTCTCCGCCTCTGAGCAGTTCTTC. The rearrangement links TRBV13 to TRBJ2-1; no clear D. The germline V gene has CDR1 PRHDT and CDR2 FYEKMQ (reference sequence). The germline V and J ends were trimmed by 5 bases and 9 bases, with 11 bases remaining between them. The CDR3 runs to 12 residues.